The present T cell receptor beta chain was sequenced within a study of blood T cell repertoires in COVID-19 (TCRdb year 2020). For context, the study as a whole: Samples covering the acute and convalescent phases of COVID-19 were provided by collaborators in the United States, Italy and Spain. The prospective study material was composed of cDNA or gDNA derived from T cells, B-cell-depleted T cells, or PBMCs. Subjects who had been exposed to COVID-19, were actively infected with it, or had recovered from it provided the deeply sampled blood TCRbeta repertoires that made up the dataset. The repertoires were released in a freely available public database intended as a resource for research on the immune response to SARS-CoV-2. The samples were drawn from two sources: the first 160 participants of the ongoing ImmuneRACE study, and some 1,300 subjects contributed by 6 global collaborators. The sample metadata nearly always contained a de-identified subject ID, COVID-19 status, age in years and sex. HLA class I and class II types, where available, came from metadata supplied by the sample provider rather than from assay-based typing. The paper as a whole reports these results and caveats: The amount of clinical and demographic metadata varied by source and participant and was provided uncurated.

About this clone: The antigen it binds to is not known. The sample holds no much larger clone one base away, and base qualities are not on file.

Collaborating institutions collected whole blood in K2EDTA tubes following their own protocols. For TCRbeta analysis, collaborator samples were shipped as frozen whole blood, as isolated PBMCs, or as DNA extracted from either sample type. TCRbeta CDR3 regions were amplified from genomic DNA using the immunoSEQ Assay, a bias-controlled multiplex PCR. In the source study's methods: The number of nucleated cells in each sample was estimated from the amplification of reference gene primers within the assay. To quantify the absolute abundance of each unique TCRbeta CDR3 rearrangement, sequence reads were collapsed and filtered. For each sample, productive Simpson clonality was calculated by taking the square root of Simpson's diversity index across productive rearrangements. Not all clones reach the TCRdb copy of this immuneACCESS table, which keeps in-frame sequences only. Checked studies attribute under half of the gap to unresolved V genes and leave the rest unexplained. V and J calls and clone size are as listed in that table; D and trimming were resolved from the DNA. The sample table records roughly 9,900 clones; 80% to 85% of these occur just once. 24% of the sample belongs to the ten largest clones.

V drops 5 bases and J drops 6 bases, leaving 20 bases in between. The germline V gene (reference sequence) gives CDR1 as SGHAT and CDR2 as FQDESV. The CDR3 has 16 amino acids, counting the end cysteine and phenylalanine. The retained sequence is limited to the CDR3, 48 bases, with the frame set at the first base. The chain is assembled from TRBV11-1 and TRBJ2-1; a tentative D match to TRBD2 spans 6 bases. The clonotype was recovered from a man aged 60-69 years with active COVID-19. Input material: peripheral blood. The DNA is TGTGCCAGCAGCACCATTTCCGGGACTCGGGTCAATGAGCAGTTCTTC. Its protein product is CASSTISGTRVNEQFF.